This TCR beta chain was sequenced for a study of cytomegalovirus exposure and HLA in healthy donors. Germline V CDR1 and CDR2: KGHSH, LQKENI. The CDR3 is 16 residues long. With 3 bases clipped from V and 7 bases from J, the junction kept 9 bases outside the gene matches. A word on this clone: What it binds is unknown.

At the time of sampling, donors were nominally healthy, though unrecorded immune exposures were likely. 60 Vbeta and 13 Jbeta primers were used in PCR. Method: immunoSEQ multiplex PCR; TCRdb's copy keeps in-frame clones and lacks some. The sample consists of approximately 89,000 clones, roughly three quarters of them appearing once. Findings of the study overall: Earlier analysis looked at TCR beta V segments, and most were productive about 90% or about 30% of the time.

The sequence was obtained from a male donor in good health and CMV-seronegative. The chain carries TRBV18 and TRBJ1-6; TRBD1 matches 7 bases. The sample consisted of PBMCs. The CDR3 DNA reads TGTGCCAGCTCACCGCGACAGGGACAGATAAATTCACCCCTCCACTTT. This sequence encodes CASSPRQGQINSPLHF. The variable domain in full, with the rest retrieved from reference TRBV18 and TRBJ1-6, is NAGVMQNPRHLVRRRGQEARLRCSPMKGHSHVYWYRQLPEEGLKFMVYLQKENIIDESGMPKERFSAEFPKEGPSILRIQQVVRGDSAAYFCASSPRQGQINSPLHFGNGTRLTVT.